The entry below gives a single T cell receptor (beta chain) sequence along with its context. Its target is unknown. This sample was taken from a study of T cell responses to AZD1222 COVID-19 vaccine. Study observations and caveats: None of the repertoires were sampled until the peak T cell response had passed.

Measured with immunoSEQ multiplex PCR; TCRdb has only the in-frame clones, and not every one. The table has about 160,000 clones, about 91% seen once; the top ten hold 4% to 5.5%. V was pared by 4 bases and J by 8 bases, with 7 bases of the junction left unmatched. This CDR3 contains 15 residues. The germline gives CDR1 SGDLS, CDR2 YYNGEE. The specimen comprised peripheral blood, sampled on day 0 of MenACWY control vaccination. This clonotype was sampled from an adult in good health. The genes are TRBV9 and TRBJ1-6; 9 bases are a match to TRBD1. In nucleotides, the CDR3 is TGTGCCAGCAGCCCACGGACAGGGGAATATTCACCCCTCCACTTT. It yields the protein CASSPRTGEYSPLHF. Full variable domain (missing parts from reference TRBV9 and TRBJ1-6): DSGVTQTPKHLITATGQRVTLRCSPRSGDLSVYWYQQSLDQGLQFLIQYYNGEERAKGNILERFSAQQFPDLHSELNLSSLELGDSALYFCASSPRTGEYSPLHFGNGTRLTVT.